The present T cell receptor (beta chain) was sequenced within a study of cytomegalovirus exposure and HLA in healthy donors (dated by TCRdb to 2017 to 2019). Some background on the complete study: An earlier analysis of approximately 640 of the donors reported about 290 Gb of sequence data and more than 90 million unique TCR beta sequences from about 180 million T cells. A later analysis re-examined previously published TCR beta repertoires from several hundred donors and added high-resolution HLA genotyping to investigate patterns of TCR occurrence. Of the 350 to 400 genotyped donors, approximately 83% fell in the genetic ancestry cluster associated with self-reported Caucasian donors. Roughly 310 gigabases of sequencing data and 80 million or so unique TCR sequences were included in an early release covering under 650 HLA-typed donors. Besides the first cohort of roughly 700 subjects, a separate validation cohort made up of 120 different subjects was used. The number of typed donors differed by locus: roughly 620-630 for A, B, C, DRB1 and DQB1; 500 to 550 for DQA1; fewer than 610 for DPA1; and some 470 for DPB1. In a later genetic analysis, genome-wide SNP genotypes for about 55% of the 666 donors were used, and that subset was treated as a discovery cohort. About 5 DR-DQ haplotypes were handled as single units for association and clustering, since linkage in the cohort was strong. Both class I and class II loci were covered by HLA typing, at four-digit resolution. Across some 400 genotyped donors of the cohort, an average of about 240,000 unique TCR beta nucleotide sequences per donor were sequenced, and around 19% of those sequences were non-productive. High-throughput TCR immunosequencing, statistical association of individual TCRs with disease status, and machine learning were combined to predict cytomegalovirus infection status. An earlier analysis of roughly 600 of the donors used high-throughput TCR beta sequencing to judge whether each TCR beta V gene segment behaved as functional or pseudogenic. The study aimed to test whether cataloging public T cell receptors could reveal signatures of past pathogen exposure. The T cell repertoires of around 670 subjects were profiled by immunosequencing and related to cytomegalovirus serostatus. In the later analysis, no new phenotypic data were used to find candidate immune exposures; instead, reliance was placed on TCR beta sequences and their occurrence across donors. All discovery cohort repertoires had been generated using a single sequencing platform. Donor age, sex, ethnicity and CMV serostatus were collected together with the repertoire data. General conclusions and limits of the study: Only TCR beta chains were sequenced in this cohort, and the absence of alpha or paired-chain data limited detectable features. The authors suggested that the approach could potentially be extended to other disease states and immunological phenotypes. Broadly in line with IMGT annotations, most TCR beta V segments showed up in productive rearrangements about 87% or about 30% of the time in an earlier analysis of around 600 of the donors. In a later analysis, 15,000 to 20,000 TCR beta sequences were associated with specific HLA alleles at a false discovery rate of 0.05. The study listed approximately 150 TCR beta chains as associated with cytomegalovirus. Because the 87-base-pair reads could not distinguish some IMGT-functional V segments, including TRBV6-2 and TRBV6-3, those segments were excluded. Compared with equally common non-associated chains, HLA-associated TCR beta chains in a later analysis were more clonally expanded and had lower generation probabilities. A cluster of highly shared sequence variants was judged likely to be a technical artifact of the sequencing pipeline. While some public TCRs were present in many individuals, most TCR sequences turned up only very rarely across donors. A later analysis found that most CMV-associated TCR beta chains appeared HLA-restricted, with HLA associations seemingly driven largely by CMV exposure. In a later analysis, several top co-occurrence clusters were reported to appear linked to parvovirus B19, influenza, CMV and Epstein-Barr virus. In vitro tests confirmed that a few of the cytomegalovirus-associated TCR beta chains recognize cytomegalovirus antigens. Because counts were too low, roughly 17 rarely observed V segments, including chromosome 9 orphons, were left out of the earlier analysis of a few hundred of the donors. Roughly uniform sequencing depth across donors was assumed in presence/absence analyses, although this assumption may not hold. In a later analysis, TCR association rates were found to vary across HLA loci, with the most associated TCRs seen for DRB1 alleles and the fewest for HLA-C alleles. Assigning TCR associations to individual alleles was difficult when HLA alleles, especially DR and DQ, strongly co-occurred. A further reported finding was that TCR beta sequences accurately predicted the HLA-A and HLA-B alleles for most subjects in the first cohort. Compared with the roughly 710-donor mean, donors in an Asian-associated ancestry cluster had fewer N-insertions in productive TCRs, according to a later genetic analysis. Because HLA typing was unavailable for some donors at each locus, only the typed subset was used in association tests. Linkage disequilibrium might explain the correlated functional status among segregating V segments, but an unknown experimental factor could not be ruled out. In both the original and validation cohorts, the classifier was reported to diagnose cytomegalovirus status with high specificity and sensitivity. Immune exposure information for the cohort was limited to CMV serostatus. An association between a missense DCLRE1C variant and V-gene and J-gene trimming of TCR beta chains was found in a later genetic analysis and replicated in an independent cohort.

Receptor amplification or capture employed the immunoSEQ multiplex PCR assay. For the multiplex PCR, a mixture combining 60 forward primers for TCR Vbeta segments and 13 reverse primers for TCR Jbeta segments was used. Amplification of the CDR3 region of rearranged TCR beta genes was performed with a multiplex PCR assay on genomic DNA. The amplified TCR beta libraries were sequenced on the Illumina HiSeq System as 87-base-pair reads. In the source study's methods: Across the 670 or so repertoires, a later analysis counted tens of millions of unique TCR beta chains, approximately 12 million of which were shared by at least two donors. Raw reads were error-corrected and collapsed into unique sequences by a nearest-neighbor algorithm in which closely related sequences were merged to remove PCR and sequencing errors. To assign V, D and J gene segments, CDR3 sequences were aligned to IMGT reference sequences. For a sequence to be retained, a match of at least six nucleotides was required to both a V gene segment and a J gene segment. Rearrangements were called productive when the CDR3 lacked stop codons and stayed in frame with V and J; all others were non-productive. CDR3 was defined according to IMGT convention as the region running from the second conserved V-encoded cysteine to the conserved J-encoded phenylalanine. The earlier analysis of fewer than 700 of the donors excluded sequences that lacked an unambiguous match to a single V gene segment. An earlier analysis of roughly 590 of the donors called V segments functional above 56.7% productive rearrangements and segregating when the between-donor standard deviation exceeded 5%. A statistical classification framework was built to diagnose cytomegalovirus status from the catalog of TCR beta chain sequences. In a later analysis, V and J genes were assigned by comparing TCR nucleotide sequences against IMGT/GENE-DB human TR gene sequences. A later analysis assigned CDR3 sequences and most-parsimonious VDJ recombination scenarios with the TCRdist pipeline. A later analysis defined each TCR beta chain by its CDR3 amino acid sequence plus V-gene family, and excluded reads lacking a unique V-gene family. A later analysis removed 500 to 600 highly shared, low-generation-probability nucleotide sequences to deal with suspected cross-contamination and a sequencing artifact. In a later analysis, a clonal expansion index for each public chain was calculated from normalized within-repertoire ranks of inferred template counts. Generation probabilities in a later analysis came from a VDJ recombination model fitted to out-of-frame rearrangements, and those results were checked against IGoR. Hypergeometric tests were used in a later analysis to score TCR-TCR, TCR-HLA and TCR-CMV co-occurrence, with a repertoire-size bias correction applied to the TCR pairs. A later analysis estimated false discovery rates by permuting HLA or CMV assignments 20 times. In a later analysis, co-occurring TCRs were grouped using DBSCAN, with TCRdist sequence similarity added in when clustering inside HLA-allele-positive subsets. Repertoires with fewer than 30,000 or more than 120,000 public chains were left out of co-occurrence clustering, as were roughly five repertoires with anomalous nucleotide sharing. Drawn from immuneACCESS, this table holds only the in-frame rearrangements with V and J called that TCRdb kept. Clones are partly lost; checked studies trace under half to an unresolved V gene and leave the rest unexplained. D and trimming were read from the DNA, whereas the V and J calls and clone size are those reported in that table. Present in this sample are approximately 190,000 clones, 80% to 85% of which were seen just once. Of the sample, about 0.84% falls within the top ten clones.

CDR1 and CDR2 were assigned from the germline V gene (reference sequence) as SEHNR and FQNEAQ. Reading from cysteine to phenylalanine, the CDR3 counts 11 amino acids. This entry keeps only the CDR3 DNA: 33 bases, framed from base 1. At the junction V is shortened by 5 bases and J by 6 bases, with 8 bases in between. Of note for this clone: There is no known antigen for this receptor. No base quality values were provided; no much bigger clone lies one nucleotide off. The same CDR3 is also encoded by other DNA sequences in this sample.

The cohort consisted of 666 healthy bone marrow donors. All cohort members were sampled while nominally healthy, although unrecorded immune exposures were likely present. The donor was CMV seronegative and belonged to the group of around 350 seronegative cohort members. Every donor gave a peripheral blood sample, and the peripheral blood mononuclear cells from that sample were used for TCR beta sequencing. Genomic DNA extraction from the blood cell samples was performed with the Qiagen DNeasy Blood Extraction Kit. This clonotype was obtained from a young woman in good health and CMV-seronegative. The material sequenced was PBMCs. The sequence links TRBV7-9 to TRBJ2-7; the D gene is possibly TRBD1, with 6 bases matching. The CDR3 region reads CASSTGIEQYF. The nucleotides are TGTGCCAGCAGCACAGGGATCGAGCAGTACTTC. The variable domain in full, with residues beyond the CDR3 obtained from the reference TRBV7-9 and TRBJ2-7 genes, is DTGVSQNPRHKITKRGQNVTFRCDPISEHNRLYWYRQTLGQGPEFLTYFQNEAQLEKSRLLSDRFSAERPKGSFSTLEIQRTEQGDSAMYLCASSTGIEQYFGPGTRLTVT.